The 20 T cell receptor beta chains given below trace back to one sample, sequenced in a study of identifying expanded T cells in peripheral blood (dated by TCRdb to between 2018 and 2020). The library relied on the immunoSEQ multiplex PCR assay. Not all clones reach the TCRdb copy of this immuneACCESS table, which keeps in-frame sequences only. Checked studies attribute under half of the gap to unresolved V genes and leave the rest unexplained. The sample table shows under 85,000 clones, and 84% are seen once. Of the sample, about 18% falls within the top ten clones. The source material was blood. These receptors all come from a person between 18 and 70 years old in good health.

The chain is built from TRBV11-3 and TRBJ2-2; D is perhaps TRBD1 (6 bases). The V and J ends lost 0 bases and 0 bases respectively, with 14 bases between them. Per germline, CDR1 SGHNT and CDR2 YENEEA. The CDR3 runs to 18 residues. The CDR3 bases are TGTGCCAGCAGCTTAGACCTCGGGACAAATACGAACACCGGGGAGCTGTTTTTT. Its translation is CASSLDLGTNTNTGELFF. Full variable domain (missing parts from reference TRBV11-3 and TRBJ2-2): EAGVVQSPRYKIIEKKQPVAFWCNPISGHNTLYWYLQNLGQGPELLIRYENEEAVDDSQLPKDRFSAERLKGVDSTLKIQPAELGDSAVYLCASSLDLGTNTNTGELFFGEGSRLTVL.

V is TRBV28 and J is TRBJ1-5; 7 bases are a match to TRBD1. CDR1 and CDR2 from the germline V gene are MDHEN and SYDVKM. The CDR3 is made up of 14 amino acids. J gave up 4 bases and V 5 bases, and 5 bases lay outside the gene matches. The CDR3 here is CASSDRDFNQPQHF. CDR3 bases: TGTGCCAGCAGTGACAGGGACTTTAATCAGCCCCAGCATTTT.

The chain couples TRBV7-9 to TRBJ1-1, with D unclear. The CDR3 has 15 amino acids. Trimming removed 0 bases at V and 1 base at J, with 9 bases between. The germline V gene encodes CDR1 SEHNR and CDR2 FQNEAQ (reference sequence). As DNA, the CDR3 is TGTGCCAGCAGCTTAGCTTCGGTAACGAACACTGAAGCTTTCTTT. Translated, it gives CASSLASVTNTEAFF. The whole variable domain, remainder taken from reference TRBV7-9 and TRBJ1-1, is DTGVSQNPRHKITKRGQNVTFRCDPISEHNRLYWYRQTLGQGPEFLTYFQNEAQLEKSRLLSDRFSAERPKGSFSTLEIQRTEQGDSAMYLCASSLASVTNTEAFFGQGTRLTVV.

In this sample, this clone turned up once. The chain combines TRBV7-2 with TRBJ2-1; unclear D gene. Germline V gene data show CDR1 as SGHTA and CDR2 as FQGNSA. V lost 5 bases and J 7 bases, leaving 18 bases between the germline ends. The CDR3 covers 15 residues. The CDR3 nucleotides read TGTGCCAGCAGCCCCTCCTACAGTATTAGGAATGAGCAGTTCTTC. This sequence encodes CASSPSYSIRNEQFF.

On this clone: In the same sample, other DNA sequences code for this CDR3. This chain uses TRBV7-2 with TRBJ1-4; a possible D gene is TRBD1 (6 bases). The CDR3 totals 15 residues. V shed 0 bases and J shed 2 bases, with 7 bases lying between them. Germline loops: CDR1 SGHTA, CDR2 FQGNSA. CDR3 region: CASSLARGTNEKLFF. The CDR3, as DNA: TGTGCCAGCAGCTTAGCTAGGGGGACTAATGAAAAACTGTTTTTT.

This rearrangement joins TRBV9 to TRBJ2-1, with D perhaps TRBD2 (6 bases). Trimming pared 4 bases from V and 0 bases from J, leaving 26 bases between. CDR1 and CDR2 from the germline V gene are SGDLS and YYNGEE. This CDR3 has 20 amino acids. CDR3 sequence (DNA): TGTGCCAGCAGCCTCCCCCGGACTACCTTCTTCCAGAGCTCCTACAATGAGCAGTTCTTC. Protein sequence: CASSLPRTTFFQSSYNEQFF.

As DNA, the CDR3 is TGTGCCAGCAGCTGGGGACTAGCGGGCACCGGGGAGCTGTTTTTT. Amino acid sequence: CASSWGLAGTGELFF. The chain uses TRBV5-4 and TRBJ2-2; 12 bases map to TRBD2. This CDR3 is built from 15 residues. Germline V gene data show CDR1 as SGHNT and CDR2 as YYREEE (reference sequence). Trimming took 3 bases from V and 4 from J; bases not matched to a gene: 1. Together with reference TRBV5-4 and TRBJ2-2, the CDR3 gives the full variable domain: ETGVTQSPTHLIKTRGQQVTLRCSSQSGHNTVSWYQQALGQGPQFIFQYYREEENGRGNFPPRFSGLQFPNYSSELNVNALELDDSALYLCASSWGLAGTGELFFGEGSRLTVL.

The J gene is TRBJ2-7, the V gene TRBV6-1; no definite D call. Deletions cut 4 bases from V and 0 bases from J, with 10 bases between. The germline V gene encodes CDR1 MNHNS and CDR2 SASEGT. CDR3 size: 14 residues. CDR3: CASSAQRHSYEQYF. In DNA, the CDR3 is TGTGCCAGCAGTGCTCAACGGCACTCCTACGAGCAGTACTTC.

This chain joins TRBV5-5 and TRBJ1-2; TRBD1 matches at 8 bases. The junction had 5 bases not matched to a gene; V was cut back by 0 bases and J by 4 bases. This CDR3 comprises 15 residues. Germline V gene lookup returns CDR1 SGHKS and CDR2 YYEKEE (reference sequence). In DNA, the CDR3 is TGTGCCAGCAGCTTGGTCCAGGGGGCTGGCTATGGCTACACCTTC. This translates into CASSLVQGAGYGYTF.

Written as DNA, the CDR3 is TGTGCCAGCAGTAAGACAGGGTGGGCTGGAAACACCATATATTTT. It translates to CASSKTGWAGNTIYF. The V and J genes are TRBV28 and TRBJ1-3; 7 bases agree with TRBD1. The CDR3 has 15 residues. Per germline, CDR1 MDHEN and CDR2 SYDVKM. V was clipped by 5 bases and J by 2 bases; unmatched bases: 6.

The chain is built from TRBV9 and TRBJ2-7; 12 bases map to TRBD2. V lost 0 bases, J lost 3 bases, and 4 bases stayed unmatched. CDR1 is SGDLS and CDR2 is YYNGEE in the germline V gene. The CDR3 is made up of 16 amino acids. CDR3 in DNA: TGTGCCAGCAGCGTAGGGACTAGCGGGAAAGTCTACGAGCAGTACTTC. Its translation: CASSVGTSGKVYEQYF.

The V and J genes are TRBV19 and TRBJ1-1, with 8 bases matching TRBD1. V lost 4 bases and J lost 6; bases outside the gene matches: 4. The germline V gene has CDR1 LNHDA and CDR2 SQIVND (reference sequence). The CDR3 loop spans 13 amino acids. In DNA, the CDR3 is TGTGCCAGTAGTACAACAGGGGGTGCTGAAGCTTTCTTT. Translated, it gives CASSTTGGAEAFF.

This chain links TRBV7-8 with TRBJ1-5; 7 nucleotides match TRBD1. CDR3 length: 14 amino acids. Losses at the gene ends were 6 bases for V and 4 bases for J; bases not matched to a gene: 6. CDR1 and CDR2 (germline): SGHVS, FQNEAQ. The CDR3 DNA reads as TGTGCCAGCAGAACAACAGGGGTTAATCAGCCCCAGCATTTT. It is translated as CASRTTGVNQPQHF.

This clone is deemed medium-sized. The chain employs TRBV15 and TRBJ2-7; 7 bases match TRBD1. V shed 6 bases, J shed 8 bases, and the junction held 13 bases outside the gene matches. This CDR3 spans 14 amino acids. CDR1 and CDR2 from the germline V gene are LNHNV and YYDKDF (reference sequence). The CDR3 sequence: CATSASGQYTKQYF. CDR3 nucleotide sequence: TGTGCCACCAGTGCCTCGGGACAGTATACGAAGCAGTACTTC.

The gene calls are TRBV6-6 and TRBJ1-1; a weak D match, TRBD1 (6 bases). The CDR3 spans 15 residues. From germline, CDR1 is MNHNY and CDR2 SVGAGI (reference sequence). Trimming took off 5 bases at V and 3 bases at J, with 16 bases between the two ends. The CDR3 nucleotides read TGTGCCAGCAGTGACGTCACAGGGACGGACACTGAAGCTTTCTTT. Residues: CASSDVTGTDTEAFF.

The chain employs TRBV5-6 and TRBJ2-2, with D unclear. Germline V gene data show CDR1 as SGHDT and CDR2 as YYEEEE. Trimming took 2 bases from V and 4 from J, leaving 3 bases between them. The CDR3 is 12 amino acids. The CDR3 sequence: CASSFFTGELFF. CDR3 DNA sequence: TGTGCCAGCAGCTTTTTCACCGGGGAGCTGTTTTTT.

Here the CDR3 DNA reads TGTGCCAGCAGCACCTCCCCCGTAGGCTACGAGCAGTACTTC. This gives the protein CASSTSPVGYEQYF. The chain recombines TRBV7-8 with TRBJ2-7, with D unclear. This CDR3 has 14 amino acids. V was cut by 5 bases and J by 3 bases, with 14 bases left in between. The germline gives CDR1 SGHVS, CDR2 FQNEAQ. Looking up the rest from reference TRBV7-8 and TRBJ2-7 gives the full variable domain: GAGVSQSPRYKVAKRGQDVALRCDPISGHVSLFWYQQALGQGPEFLTYFQNEAQLDKSGLPSDRFFAERPEGSVSTLKIQRTQQEDSAVYLCASSTSPVGYEQYFGPGTRLTVT.

This rearrangement joins TRBV21-1 to TRBJ2-5. TRBV21-1 represents a pseudogene. This CDR3 is built from 15 residues. The CDR3 region is CASSKVRVPLETQYF. The CDR3 nucleotides are TGTGCCAGCAGCAAAGTTAGGGTTCCTCTTGAGACCCAGTACTTC.

The V gene is TRBV6-6, the J gene TRBJ1-3; TRBD1 agrees at 7 bases. With 6 bases clipped from V and 0 bases from J, the junction kept 5 bases outside the gene matches. The CDR3 spans 15 residues. Germline loops: CDR1 MNHNY, CDR2 SVGAGI (reference sequence). The CDR3 region has the DNA TGTGCCAGCAGCCCTCGACAGGGCTCTGGAAACACCATATATTTT. Translating gives CASSPRQGSGNTIYF.

This clone was detected a few times. The chain uses TRBV7-9 and TRBJ2-3, with 8 nucleotides matching TRBD1. Germline V lookup: CDR1 SEHNR, CDR2 FQNEAQ (reference sequence). J was trimmed by 0 bases and V by 0 bases; bases with no gene match: 11. The CDR3 extends over 19 amino acids. In DNA, the CDR3 is TGTGCCAGCAGCTTAGCCCTTGACAGGGGCAGATACAGCACAGATACGCAGTATTTT. Amino acids: CASSLALDRGRYSTDTQYF. Together with reference TRBV7-9 and TRBJ2-3, the CDR3 gives the full variable domain: DTGVSQNPRHKITKRGQNVTFRCDPISEHNRLYWYRQTLGQGPEFLTYFQNEAQLEKSRLLSDRFSAERPKGSFSTLEIQRTEQGDSAMYLCASSLALDRGRYSTDTQYFGPGTRLTVL.